The present T cell receptor (beta chain) was sequenced within a study of blood T cell repertoires in COVID-19. In the study overall: Specimens from acute and convalescent COVID-19 originated in the United States, Italy and Spain. T cells, B-cell-depleted T cells, or PBMCs provided the cDNA or gDNA that served as material.

The V end was cut by 4 bases, the J end by 7 bases, with 12 bases between. Germline lookup yields CDR1 SGDLS and CDR2 YYNGEE. The CDR3 runs 12 residues. In the original analysis: Estimates of nucleated cell counts were drawn from the amplification of reference gene primers. The repertoire was sequenced with immunoSEQ multiplex PCR; TCRdb's copy has only in-frame clones and lacks some. That table supplies the V and J calls and clone size; D and trimming were determined from the DNA. The table has 90,000 to 100,000 clones, roughly 89% seen once. The source is a human donor in a cohort sampled during active COVID-19. Sequencing was performed on peripheral blood. The J gene is TRBJ2-7, the V gene TRBV9; D gene ambiguous. Written as DNA, the CDR3 is TGTGCCAGCAGCTCAGCGAGTGATGAGCAGTACTTC. Translation: CASSSASDEQYF.